This T cell receptor beta chain is drawn from a study of shared clonotypes between healthy human individuals. Study-level findings and limits: Non-shared clonotypes showed lower generation probabilities than clonotypes common to all four donors.

Libraries were prepared by immunoSEQ multiplex PCR; TCRdb keeps only in-frame clonotypes and omits some of them. This table holds a few million clones, more than 90% found once. Regarding this clone: The antigen is not known. Other DNA sequences in the sample encode the same CDR3.

V dropped 1 base and J dropped 2 bases, with 5 bases sitting between them. This CDR3 is built from 13 residues. Germline CDR1 is ENHRY and CDR2 is SYGVKD. This clonotype was obtained from a man between 18 and 29 years old in good health. The gene calls are TRBV10-3 and TRBJ2-5; D unresolved. Sequencing was done on a sample of naive CD4+ T cells sorted from blood. Subset of the sample: CD45RA+ positively selected. The CDR3 region has the DNA TGTGCCATCAGTGAGTTAGGGCAAGAGACCCAGTACTTC. It is translated as CAISELGQETQYF.